This T cell receptor (beta chain) was recorded in a study of blood T cell repertoires in COVID-19. Overall study context: In each case, the material was cDNA or gDNA derived from T cells, B-cell-depleted T cells, or PBMCs.

The CDR3 totals 12 residues. V shed 5 bases and J shed 5 bases, with 9 bases lying between them. Looked up from germline, CDR1 is SEHNR and CDR2 is FQNEAQ (reference sequence). Some clones are missing from TCRdb's copy, which holds only in-frame ones; the method was immunoSEQ multiplex PCR. This sample has 300,000 to 400,000 clones; approximately 83% occur once, and the top ten carry about 4%. Participants, about 18 to 100 years old, spanned some 23 US areas. The material sequenced was PBMCs or T cells enriched from blood (not recorded which). This chain uses TRBV7-9 with TRBJ2-5; D is uncertain. The clonotype was recovered from a woman in her forties with acute COVID-19. The CDR3 DNA reads as TGTGCCAGCAGCCCGGCGAGGGAGACCCAGTACTTC. Amino acid sequence: CASSPARETQYF.